This TCR beta chain was retrieved from a study of cytomegalovirus exposure and HLA in healthy donors. The PCR was carried out with 60 Vbeta primers and 13 Jbeta primers. Libraries were prepared by immunoSEQ multiplex PCR; TCRdb keeps only in-frame clonotypes and omits some of them. The sample comprises approximately 180,000 clones, 70% to 80% of which are singletons, and 1.4% rests with the top ten. The TCR comes from a woman aged 30 to 39 in good health and CMV-seropositive. The sequencing sample was made of PBMCs.

The CDR3 coding sequence is TGTGCCAGCAGCGTGGGGACAGGGAATATGAACACTGAAGCTTTCTTT. Its translation: CASSVGTGNMNTEAFF. The chain recombines TRBV9 with TRBJ1-1; TRBD1 matches at 9 bases. The germline V gene has CDR1 SGDLS and CDR2 YYNGEE. This CDR3 is built from 16 residues. Trimming removed 2 bases from V and 0 bases from J; junction bases left unmatched: 5.